This T cell receptor (beta chain) was sequenced during a study of T cells after yellow fever vaccination. Study-level results: A large majority of primary-vaccination clones showed up again after the booster (96% CD4, roughly 91% CD8). Overall, a small share of clonotypes was seen in both CD4 and CD8 compartments. Repertoires obtained by FACS sorting could include abundant clonotypes that entered as contaminants from the bulk population.

In this sample, this clonotype turned up many times. The antigen is undetermined. They built TCR cDNA with 5'RACE template switching, a step that put in a universal primer site and UMIs. TCRdb analysed the 5' RACE reads with MiXCR anew, one entry per CDR3 protein. The table includes 29,000 or so distinct CDR3 sequences, over 4.5% detected once. After removal of 8 bases from V and 1 base from J, the junction contained 3 bases not matched to a gene. CDR3 length equals 13 residues. Germline CDR1 reads LNHNV; CDR2 reads YYDKDF (reference sequence). The chain has TRBV15 and TRBJ2-3; 7 bases line up with TRBD1. Sequencing used CD8+ T cells sorted from PBMCs, obtained 10 days after the yellow fever booster vaccination. The sequence came from a man aged 25 to 40 who received the YFV17D yellow fever vaccine. The CDR3 DNA follows: TGTGCCACCGTAGGGACAGGCACAGATACGCAGTATTTT. This translates into CATVGTGTDTQYF.